One and the same sample provided the 7 T cell receptor beta chains below, sequenced in a study of memory CD4+ T cells and cytomegalovirus serostatus. Assay: immunoSEQ multiplex PCR; the TCRdb copy retains only in-frame clones and omits some. The sample contains tens of thousands of clones, roughly 72% of which appear only once. Single viable CD3+CD4+CD8-CD45RO+ cells were sorted as the memory CD4+ T cells. Sequencing used memory CD4+ T cells from blood. The receptors were gathered from an adult in good health and CMV-seropositive.

In this sample, this clone turned up a few times. J is TRBJ1-2 and V is TRBV4-1, with TRBD1 as a possible D gene (5 bases). The ends were cut back, 0 bases at V and 6 bases at J, with 14 bases in the middle. Germline V lookup: CDR1 MGHRA, CDR2 YSYEKL. The CDR3 loop spans 15 amino acids. CDR3 nucleotides: TGCGCCAGCAGCCAAGATAGGGGTGCCCCAAATGGCTACACCTTC. Translated, it gives CASSQDRGAPNGYTF.

The chain has TRBV2 and TRBJ2-5, with D possibly TRBD2 on 6 matching bases. The CDR3 extends over 16 amino acids. The germline CDR1 and CDR2 sequences are SNHLY and FYNNEI. The V end lost 7 bases, the J end lost 2 bases, and 20 bases lay between the germline ends. The CDR3 reads CASIAPTAGGQETQYF. Written as DNA, the CDR3 is TGTGCCAGCATAGCTCCCACCGCCGGGGGACAAGAGACCCAGTACTTC.

This sequence joins TRBV2 and TRBJ2-2, with D maybe TRBD1 (5 bases). The V end was cut by 5 bases, the J end by 1 base, with 11 bases between. Germline CDR1 and CDR2: SNHLY and FYNNEI. The CDR3 contains 15 residues. CDR3 sequence: CASSLDTLNTGELFF. The CDR3 nucleotides are TGTGCCAGCAGTTTGGACACATTGAACACCGGGGAGCTGTTTTTT.

The chain joins TRBV9 to TRBJ1-1; 7 bases align to TRBD1. The J segment lost 4 bases and the V segment lost 4 bases, leaving 4 bases of the junction unmatched. In germline, CDR1 is SGDLS, CDR2 YYNGEE. This CDR3 has 13 residues. The DNA of the CDR3 is TGTGCCAGCAGCCGACAGGGACCCACTGAAGCTTTCTTT. Its translation: CASSRQGPTEAFF. Variable domain in full (rest from reference TRBV9 and TRBJ1-1): DSGVTQTPKHLITATGQRVTLRCSPRSGDLSVYWYQQSLDQGLQFLIQYYNGEERAKGNILERFSAQQFPDLHSELNLSSLELGDSALYFCASSRQGPTEAFFGQGTRLTVV.

This clone was picked up a small number of times. The genes are TRBV19 and TRBJ2-7; 8 bases fit TRBD2. The CDR3 loop spans 16 amino acids. The V and J ends lost 3 bases and 2 bases, in that order; junction bases with no gene match: 9. Germline loops: CDR1 LNHDA, CDR2 SQIVND (reference sequence). CDR3 protein: CASSIPGGRSPYEQYF. The CDR3 DNA reads TGTGCCAGTAGTATCCCGGGCGGGAGGAGCCCCTACGAGCAGTACTTC.

The chain carries TRBV29-1 and TRBJ2-3; tentatively, D is TRBD1 (5 bases). The germline V gene encodes CDR1 SQVTM and CDR2 ANQGSEA. The CDR3 is 16 amino acids. Between the trimmed V and J ends, which lost 7 bases and 2 bases, there was a span of 22 bases. In nucleotides, the CDR3 is TGCAGCGGCGAACCAATGACAGCCCTTTACACAGATACGCAGTATTTT. Translated, it gives CSGEPMTALYTDTQYF.

The V and J genes are TRBV7-2 and TRBJ2-2; D gene unclear. Germline CDR1 is SGHTA and CDR2 is FQGNSA. Trimming removed 3 bases at V and 1 base at J, with 9 bases between. The CDR3 loop spans 15 amino acids. The CDR3 sequence is CASSFGRMNTGELFF. For the CDR3, the DNA is TGTGCCAGCAGCTTTGGTCGGATGAACACCGGGGAGCTGTTTTTT.